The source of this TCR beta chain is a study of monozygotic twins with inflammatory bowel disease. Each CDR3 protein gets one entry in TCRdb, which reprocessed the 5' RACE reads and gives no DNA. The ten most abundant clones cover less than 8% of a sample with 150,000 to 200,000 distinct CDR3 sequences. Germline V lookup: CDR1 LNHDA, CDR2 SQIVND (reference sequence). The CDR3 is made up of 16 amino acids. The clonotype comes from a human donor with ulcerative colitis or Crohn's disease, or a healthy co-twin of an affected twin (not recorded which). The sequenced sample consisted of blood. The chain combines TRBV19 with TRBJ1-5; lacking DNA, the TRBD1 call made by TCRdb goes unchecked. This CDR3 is CASSIDPYRSNQPQHF.